This T cell receptor (beta chain) is from a study of blood T cell repertoires in COVID-19. The overall study: Material from acute and convalescent COVID-19 was sourced from the United States, Italy and Spain. PBMCs, B-cell-depleted T cells, or T cells were the source of the cDNA or gDNA that made up the material.

Methods used by the authors: The authors estimated nucleated cell counts from reference gene primer amplification. Libraries were prepared by immunoSEQ multiplex PCR; TCRdb keeps only in-frame clonotypes and omits some of them. The DNA gave D and trimming, while V, J and clone size come from that table. The sample comprises about 210,000 clones, roughly 81% of which are singletons, and around 5% rests with the top ten. CDR3 size: 16 residues. V lost 5 bases to trimming and J lost 3 bases, with 16 bases between them. Germline V gene data show CDR1 as KGHDR and CDR2 as SFDVKD. The genes are TRBV24-1 and TRBJ2-1; perhaps TRBD1 as D (6 bases). The sample was peripheral blood. The source is a woman over 75 with acute or convalescent COVID-19. Written as DNA, the CDR3 is TGTGCCACCAGTGGGGGGCACGGCACCAACTACAATGAGCAGTTCTTC. Amino acids: CATSGGHGTNYNEQFF.